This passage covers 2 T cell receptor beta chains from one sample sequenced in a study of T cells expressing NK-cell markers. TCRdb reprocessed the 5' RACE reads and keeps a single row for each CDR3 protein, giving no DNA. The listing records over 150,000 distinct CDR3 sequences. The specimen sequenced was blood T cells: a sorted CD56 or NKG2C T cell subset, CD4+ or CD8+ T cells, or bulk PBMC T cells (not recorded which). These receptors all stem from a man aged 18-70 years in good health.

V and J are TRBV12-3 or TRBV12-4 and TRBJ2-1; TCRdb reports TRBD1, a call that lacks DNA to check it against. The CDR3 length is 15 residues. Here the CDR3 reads CASTPTGGGWDEQFF.

The CDR3: CASSSIGQPNTEAFF. The chain combines TRBV27 with TRBJ1-1; TCRdb's D call of TRBD1 is untestable without DNA. Germline assignment: CDR1 MNHEY and CDR2 SMNVEV (reference sequence). There are 15 residues in the CDR3.